A selection of T cell receptor beta chains follows, all from one sample in a study of cytomegalovirus exposure and HLA in healthy donors. Generated by immunoSEQ multiplex PCR, the TCRdb table keeps only in-frame clones and is missing some. Here the sample table reports approximately 110,000 clones. Sequencing was performed on PBMCs. These receptors were taken from a man aged 25 to 45 in good health and CMV-seronegative. CDR3s include the opening cysteine and the closing phenylalanine or tryptophan.

TRBJ2-7,15,TRBV29-1,CSVGREGQGAREQYF
TRBJ2-2,18,TRBV18,CASSPMAGGDRYTGELFF
TRBJ1-3,16,TRBV5-1,CASSPEGPMGRNTIYF
TRBJ2-5,15,TRBV5-8,CASSLTGTRKETQYF
TRBJ1-1,14,TRBV9,CASSSSGGNTEAFF
TRBJ1-1,14,TRBV5-1,CASSLTGSNTEAFF
TRBJ1-4,15,TRBV15,CATSRDTGWDEKLFF
TRBJ2-3,14,TRBV7-6,CASSLGGGYDTQYF
TRBJ2-7,14,TRBV5-4,CASSSGQGYYEQYF
TRBJ2-5,15,TRBV27,CASSYGQGAREAQYF
TRBJ2-4,15,TRBV7-2,CASSITLGAKNIQYF
TRBJ1-2,15,TRBV5-4,CASSLFRQGAHGYTF
TRBJ2-7,16,TRBV15,CATSTRRGRYGDEQYF
TRBJ1-1,15,TRBV6-1,CASRDRLGFNTEAFF
TRBJ2-7,14,TRBV5-6,CASSFLTGSYEQYF
TRBJ2-5,16,TRBV27,CASSLTPRTGPETQYF
TRBJ2-7,15,TRBV4-1,CASSQGPKFVYEQYF
TRBJ2-7,16,TRBV19,CASSLGRTGASYEQYF
TRBJ1-3,14,TRBV2,CATGDREAGNTIYF
TRBJ2-7,11,TRBV11-2,CASSLEPQAGF
TRBJ2-7,16,TRBV2,CASRAGTSGGFYEQYF
TRBJ2-4,14,TRBV7-2,CASSPRAGAPVQYF
TRBJ1-2,14,TRBV5-8,CASSWMRVGGGYTF
TRBJ1-1,14,TRBV27,CASSLSAGVTEAFF
TRBJ2-3,14,TRBV28,CASRTGGITDTQYF
TRBJ2-5,14,TRBV6-5,CASSYRQTQETQYF
TRBJ2-5,18,TRBV28,CASSLLFWGRPLQETQYF
TRBJ2-2,15,TRBV5-4,CASSTGTGTTGELFF
TRBJ1-2,14,TRBV2,CASSPTGTNYGYTF
TRBJ2-2,17,TRBV2,CASSAATGHKNTGELFF
TRBJ1-5,15,TRBV7-9,CASSLDGQGYQPQHF
TRBJ2-5,14,TRBV5-1,CASSQRVGGETQYF
TRBJ2-7,16,TRBV19,CASRDNRDRKTYEQYF
TRBJ2-2,16,TRBV7-9,CASSSRLVANTGELFF
TRBJ2-1,14,TRBV29-1,CSVRRTGERNEQFF
TRBJ2-3,14,TRBV7-9,CASSLSGGTDTQYF
TRBJ1-4,15,TRBV7-9,CASSSMHRLNEKLFF
TRBJ2-7,13,TRBV2,CASTLRQGGEQYF
TRBJ2-5,13,TRBV7-2,CASSFSRGETQYF
TRBJ1-1,14,TRBV7-8,CASSLQGMNTEAFF
TRBJ2-7,14,TRBV5-6,CASSGGSETYEQYF
TRBJ2-1,14,TRBV27,CASNSGGAYNEQFF
TRBJ2-4,16,TRBV27,CASSFRTSGGVNIQYF
TRBJ1-1,15,TRBV19,CASSDGTGFGTEAFF
TRBJ1-5,17,TRBV5-5,CASSLAGTGVANQPQHF
TRBJ1-5,14,TRBV4-2,CASSQETSQQPQHF
TRBJ1-5,18,TRBV27,CASSPSRGEVISNQPQHF
TRBJ1-6,16,TRBV7-2,CASSLGGRWKNSPLHF